What follows are 17 T cell receptor beta chains derived from one specimen sequenced in a study of CD8+ T cells in alopecia areata (dated by TCRdb to 2017 to 2018). Lesional scalp punch biopsies and peripheral blood were collected from alopecia areata patients. Preparation of the library involved the immunoSEQ multiplex PCR assay. For TCR sequencing, RNA was extracted from every sample and reverse transcribed into cDNA to serve as template. The immuneACCESS repertoire file appears here via TCRdb, limited to in-frame rearrangements. These files lack a portion of the clones; in checked studies, under half of the deficit traces to unresolved V genes, and the cause of the others is not known. For this sample there are about 12,000 clones; around three fifths appear just once. The top ten clones comprise 13% of the sample. The sequenced material came from skin. Receptors originate from a human donor with alopecia areata.

The V gene is TRBV5-1, the J gene TRBJ2-7; D possibly corresponds to TRBD2 (6 bases). Trimming pared 4 bases from V and 3 bases from J, leaving 23 bases between. This CDR3 region has 17 residues. Germline V gene sequence: CDR1 SGHRS, CDR2 YFSETQ. This CDR3 reads CASSPWLSGGDFYEQYF. CDR3 in DNA: TGCGCCAGCAGCCCGTGGCTAAGTGGCGGGGACTTCTACGAGCAGTACTTC.

The CDR3 region is CASSEAGGLQETQYF. The CDR3 DNA is TGTGCCAGCAGCGAGGCTGGGGGACTGCAAGAGACCCAGTACTTC. The chain has TRBV9 and TRBJ2-5; D possibly corresponds to TRBD2 (6 bases). Germline lookup yields CDR1 SGDLS and CDR2 YYNGEE. V was cut by 3 bases and J by 2 bases, with 14 bases left in between. This CDR3 contains 15 residues.

There are a few counts of this clone. The chain has TRBV27 and TRBJ1-1; 12 bases line up with TRBD1. Unmatched junction bases numbered 8, after V lost 5 bases and J lost 4 bases. Germline CDR1 reads MNHEY; CDR2 reads SMNVEV (reference sequence). CDR3 length: 16 amino acids. CDR3 region: CASSRGQGAIATEAFF. CDR3 nucleotides: TGTGCCAGCAGTAGGGGACAGGGGGCGATAGCCACTGAAGCTTTCTTT.

V is TRBV2 and J is TRBJ2-4; 7 nucleotides align to TRBD1. The germline V gene encodes CDR1 SNHLY and CDR2 FYNNEI. The CDR3 contains 15 residues. With 3 bases clipped from V and 0 bases from J, the junction kept 2 bases outside the gene matches. CDR3 nucleotide sequence: TGTGCCAGCAGTGATGAGGGGGCAGCCAAAAACATTCAGTACTTC. Translated, it gives CASSDEGAAKNIQYF.

V gene TRBV10-2 combines with J gene TRBJ1-6, with 9 bases identical to TRBD1. There are 13 residues in the CDR3. Germline V CDR1 and CDR2: WSHSY, SAAADI. Trimming took 6 bases from V and 7 from J; bases not matched to a gene: 1. CDR3 loop: CASSDRGNSPLHF. The CDR3 DNA reads TGCGCCAGCAGCGACAGGGGGAATTCACCCCTCCACTTT.

Note on this clone: At one end the junction does not follow the germline gene, possibly because of a read error. The chain links TRBV27 to TRBJ1-5; D is unclear. Germline-derived CDR1 and CDR2 are MNHEY and SMNVEV (reference sequence). The CDR3 consists of 14 residues. The CDR3 nucleotides read TGTGCCAGCAGTTTATCAGGTTATAATCGGCCCCAGCATTTT. This gives the protein CASSLSGYNRPQHF.

This chain joins TRBV2 and TRBJ2-1; TRBD2 might be the D (6 bases). The CDR3 sequence is 17 residues long. Per the germline V gene, CDR1 is SNHLY and CDR2 is FYNNEI. Trimming cost V 6 bases and J 0 bases, with 18 bases left between them. The CDR3 region is CASRAAGRGSSYNEQFF. Written as DNA, the CDR3 is TGTGCCAGCAGGGCCGCTGGGCGGGGCAGCTCCTACAATGAGCAGTTCTTC.

V and J are TRBV30 and TRBJ2-3; D unclear. CDR1 is GTSNPN and CDR2 is SVGIG in the germline V gene (reference sequence). The CDR3 spans 13 residues. Trimming took off 1 base at V and 4 bases at J, with 9 bases between the two ends. The CDR3 is CAWSGFGADTQYF. The CDR3, as DNA: TGTGCCTGGAGTGGGTTCGGAGCAGATACGCAGTATTTT. Complete variable domain (other parts from reference TRBV30 and TRBJ2-3): SQTIHQWPATLVQPVGSPLSLECTVEGTSNPNLYWYRQAAGRGLQLLFYSVGIGQISSEVPQNLSASRPQDRQFILSSKKLLLSDSGFYLCAWSGFGADTQYFGPGTRLTVL.

A single count supports this clone. This chain links TRBV6-6 with TRBJ1-6, with 7 bases that match TRBD1. The CDR3 is 15 residues long. With V trimmed by 2 bases and J by 6 bases, 4 bases remained unmatched. Germline CDR1 is MNHNY and CDR2 is SVGAGI (reference sequence). DNA for the CDR3: TGTGCCAGCAGTTACGGGGGGACAGCTAATTCACCCCTCCACTTT. Translation gives CASSYGGTANSPLHF.

By share, this clone counts as large. V is TRBV28 and J is TRBJ2-3; 7 bases are a match to TRBD1. Per the germline V gene, CDR1 is MDHEN and CDR2 is SYDVKM. V was pared by 6 bases and J by 0 bases, with 3 bases of the junction left unmatched. This CDR3 has 14 amino acids. DNA for the CDR3: TGTGCCAGCAGCCGGGACAGTAGCACAGATACGCAGTATTTT. This sequence encodes CASSRDSSTDTQYF. The full variable domain, its missing parts supplied by reference TRBV28 and TRBJ2-3, is DVKVTQSSRYLVKRTGEKVFLECVQDMDHENMFWYRQDPGLGLRLIYFSYDVKMKEKGDIPEGYSVSREKKERFSLILESASTNQTSMYLCASSRDSSTDTQYFGPGTRLTVL.

The table lists this clone with a few counts. The chain has TRBV7-9 and TRBJ2-7, with 8 positions matching TRBD1. The CDR3 loop spans 15 amino acids. Trimming removed 3 bases from V and 3 bases from J; junction bases left unmatched: 7. Germline V gene data show CDR1 as SEHNR and CDR2 as FQNEAQ (reference sequence). CDR3 loop: CASSFSGTGLYEQYF. DNA of the CDR3: TGTGCCAGCAGCTTTTCCGGGACAGGTCTCTACGAGCAGTACTTC.

Concerning this clone: Within the sample, other DNA sequences also encode this same CDR3. V is TRBV27 and J is TRBJ2-3, with D possibly TRBD2 on 5 matching bases. Germline loops: CDR1 MNHEY, CDR2 SMNVEV (reference sequence). V was pared by 2 bases and J by 2 bases, with 17 bases between. This CDR3 contains 17 residues. CDR3 in DNA: TGTGCCAGCAGTTTAATGTGGGCGGGCCTATCCACAGATACGCAGTATTTT. Its translation is CASSLMWAGLSTDTQYF.

This clone was seen more than once but under ten times. This rearrangement joins TRBV2 to TRBJ1-1; no clear D. Germline CDR1 and CDR2: SNHLY and FYNNEI. The V gene lost 8 bases and the J gene lost 0 bases, with 7 bases spanning the gap. There are 12 residues in the CDR3. CDR3 region: CASLWVNTEAFF. The CDR3 region has the DNA TGTGCCAGCTTGTGGGTGAACACTGAAGCTTTCTTT.

The rearrangement links TRBV6-5 to TRBJ2-3; tentatively, D is TRBD2 (6 bases). V was cut by 0 bases and J by 7 bases, with 14 bases left in between. The CDR3 extends over 15 amino acids. Germline V gene data show CDR1 as MNHEY and CDR2 as SVGAGI. The CDR3 loop is CASSYSNLGRYTQYF. The CDR3 bases are TGTGCCAGCAGTTACTCGAACCTGGGGAGGTATACGCAGTATTTT.

Only a few counts were recorded for this clone. The V call is TRBV9, the J call TRBJ2-2, with D unresolved. The germline gives CDR1 SGDLS, CDR2 YYNGEE. CDR3 length: 14 residues. Trimming pared 0 bases from V and 7 bases from J, leaving 10 bases between. CDR3 sequence: CASSVALRNGELFF. CDR3 nucleotide sequence: TGTGCCAGCAGCGTAGCACTAAGGAACGGGGAGCTGTTTTTT.

J is TRBJ1-3 and V is TRBV6-1; D may be TRBD1 (6 bases). The length of the CDR3 is 14 residues. V was pared by 7 bases and J by 2 bases, with 12 bases between. CDR1 is MNHNS and CDR2 is SASEGT in the germline V gene. The CDR3 protein is CASIGGATGNTIYF. The CDR3 DNA is TGTGCCAGCATCGGGGGCGCGACTGGAAACACCATATATTTT.

CDR3: CASSLGGERYGNTIYF. CDR3 sequence (DNA): TGTGCCAGCAGCTTAGGAGGCGAGCGCTACGGAAACACCATATATTTT. The rearrangement uses TRBV7-9 and TRBJ1-3; D is ambiguous. Germline CDR1 SEHNR, CDR2 FQNEAQ (reference sequence). V lost 1 base and J lost 4, with 14 bases in between. The CDR3 is 16 residues long.